These T cell receptor beta chains were read from a single sample in a study of blood T cell repertoires in COVID-19. This table comes from immunoSEQ multiplex PCR, and its TCRdb copy is limited to in-frame clones, with some not included. The sample records 35,000 to 50,000 clones, around 90% being singletons. Material: peripheral blood. The receptors come from a man aged 60 to 69 with active COVID-19. Both conserved end residues are part of each CDR3. Each record gives: J gene, CDR3 length, clone size, D gene, V gene, CDR3 protein, CDR3 DNA. D genes are given only for firm matches. Only part of the rows carry a size: once, few, many, or a class if the clone is expanded.

j_gene: TRBJ2-3
len: 18
abundance: NA
d_gene: NA
v_gene: TRBV3-1/TRBV3-2
CDR3aa: CASSHSRRAGSNTDTQYF
CDR3nt: TGTGCCAGCAGCCACTCCCGCAGAGCGGGTTCCAACACAGATACGCAGTATTTT

j_gene: TRBJ2-3
len: 13
abundance: NA
d_gene: TRBD2
v_gene: TRBV30
CDR3aa: CAWSQRERDTQYF
CDR3nt: TGTGCCTGGAGTCAGCGGGAGAGAGATACGCAGTATTTT

j_gene: TRBJ2-2
len: 14
abundance: NA
d_gene: TRBD1
v_gene: TRBV7-3
CDR3aa: CASSRGQGTGELFF
CDR3nt: TGTGCCAGCAGCAGGGGGCAGGGCACCGGGGAGCTGTTTTTT

j_gene: TRBJ2-1
len: 13
abundance: once
d_gene: NA
v_gene: TRBV19
CDR3aa: CASSRGPYNEQFF
CDR3nt: TGTGCCAGTAGTAGGGGCCCATACAATGAGCAGTTCTTC

j_gene: TRBJ1-2
len: 14
abundance: NA
d_gene: TRBD1
v_gene: TRBV28
CDR3aa: CASSSPSHRGSYTF
CDR3nt: TGTGCCAGCAGTTCCCCCTCACACAGGGGAAGCTACACCTTC

j_gene: TRBJ2-5
len: 14
abundance: NA
d_gene: TRBD1
v_gene: TRBV2
CDR3aa: CASERDRGSETQYF
CDR3nt: TGTGCCAGCGAACGAGACAGGGGTTCCGAGACCCAGTACTTC

j_gene: TRBJ2-1
len: 15
abundance: NA
d_gene: NA
v_gene: TRBV9
CDR3aa: CASSVDGTSYNEQFF
CDR3nt: TGTGCCAGCAGCGTAGACGGGACTTCCTACAATGAGCAGTTCTTC

j_gene: TRBJ2-5
len: 16
abundance: NA
d_gene: NA
v_gene: TRBV6-6
CDR3aa: CASSYSTEGADETQYF
CDR3nt: TGTGCCAGCAGTTACTCGACGGAGGGGGCGGATGAGACCCAGTACTTC

j_gene: TRBJ1-5
len: 17
abundance: NA
d_gene: NA
v_gene: TRBV6-2/TRBV6-3
CDR3aa: CASRPTWGPYSNQPQHF
CDR3nt: TGTGCCAGCAGACCTACTTGGGGCCCTTATAGCAATCAGCCCCAGCATTTT

j_gene: TRBJ1-5
len: 15
abundance: NA
d_gene: NA
v_gene: TRBV19
CDR3aa: CASSIRQRSNQPQHF
CDR3nt: TGTGCCAGTAGTATACGACAGCGTAGCAATCAGCCCCAGCATTTT

j_gene: TRBJ1-3
len: 16
abundance: NA
d_gene: TRBD1
v_gene: TRBV6-5
CDR3aa: CASSYGIQGSGNTIYF
CDR3nt: TGTGCCAGCAGTTACGGGATACAGGGGTCTGGAAACACCATATATTTT

j_gene: TRBJ2-5
len: 15
abundance: NA
d_gene: NA
v_gene: TRBV11-1
CDR3aa: CASSFQGTIIETQYF
CDR3nt: TGTGCCAGCAGCTTCCAGGGCACCATTATAGAGACCCAGTACTTC

j_gene: TRBJ1-1
len: 15
abundance: NA
d_gene: NA
v_gene: TRBV11-2
CDR3aa: CASSLGAGTGTEAFF
CDR3nt: TGTGCCAGCAGCTTAGGTGCGGGGACGGGCACTGAAGCTTTCTTT

j_gene: TRBJ1-3
len: 16
abundance: NA
d_gene: TRBD1
v_gene: TRBV7-2
CDR3aa: CASRPTGTGHGNTIYF
CDR3nt: TGTGCCAGCAGGCCGACCGGGACAGGACATGGAAACACCATATATTTT

j_gene: TRBJ2-5
len: 15
abundance: NA
d_gene: TRBD2
v_gene: TRBV3-1/TRBV3-2
CDR3aa: CASSMGLGRGETQYF
CDR3nt: TGTGCCAGCAGCATGGGACTAGGAAGAGGAGAGACCCAGTACTTC

j_gene: TRBJ1-2
len: 14
abundance: NA
d_gene: TRBD1
v_gene: TRBV28
CDR3aa: CASSRTGPDYGYTF
CDR3nt: TGTGCCAGCAGTAGGACAGGGCCGGACTATGGCTACACCTTC

j_gene: TRBJ1-1
len: 12
abundance: NA
d_gene: NA
v_gene: TRBV6-5
CDR3aa: CASSSQGTEAFF
CDR3nt: TGTGCCAGCAGTTCACAGGGAACTGAAGCTTTCTTT

j_gene: TRBJ2-5
len: 14
abundance: once
d_gene: TRBD2
v_gene: TRBV18
CDR3aa: CASSLGLGQETQYF
CDR3nt: TGTGCCAGCTCCCTAGGACTAGGACAAGAGACCCAGTACTTC

j_gene: TRBJ2-5
len: 15
abundance: NA
d_gene: TRBD2
v_gene: TRBV10-1
CDR3aa: CASSEWTSGQETQYF
CDR3nt: TGCGCCAGCAGTGAGTGGACTAGCGGCCAAGAGACCCAGTACTTC

j_gene: TRBJ2-3
len: 13
abundance: NA
d_gene: TRBD1
v_gene: TRBV29-1
CDR3aa: CSVGDRVTDTQYF
CDR3nt: TGCAGCGTTGGGGACAGGGTTACAGATACGCAGTATTTT

j_gene: TRBJ1-2
len: 13
abundance: NA
d_gene: NA
v_gene: TRBV28
CDR3aa: CASRLTGSYGYTF
CDR3nt: TGTGCCAGCAGGCTAACAGGGAGCTATGGCTACACCTTC

j_gene: TRBJ1-4
len: 15
abundance: NA
d_gene: TRBD1
v_gene: TRBV6-5
CDR3aa: CASSYSGQGTEKLFF
CDR3nt: TGTGCCAGCAGTTACTCGGGACAGGGGACTGAAAAACTGTTTTTT

j_gene: TRBJ1-1
len: 15
abundance: NA
d_gene: NA
v_gene: TRBV11-2
CDR3aa: CASSLLTGSNTEAFF
CDR3nt: TGTGCCAGCAGCTTACTTACCGGTTCGAACACTGAAGCTTTCTTT

j_gene: TRBJ1-3
len: 15
abundance: NA
d_gene: TRBD1
v_gene: TRBV5-1
CDR3aa: CASSRGQPAGNTIYF
CDR3nt: TGCGCCAGCAGCAGGGGACAGCCAGCAGGAAACACCATATATTTT

j_gene: TRBJ1-1
len: 14
abundance: NA
d_gene: NA
v_gene: TRBV14
CDR3aa: CASSQVHGGTEAFF
CDR3nt: TGTGCCAGCAGCCAAGTTCACGGAGGGACTGAAGCTTTCTTT

j_gene: TRBJ2-5
len: 13
abundance: NA
d_gene: NA
v_gene: TRBV30
CDR3aa: CAWGKGLQETQYF
CDR3nt: TGTGCCTGGGGGAAGGGACTTCAAGAGACCCAGTACTTC

j_gene: TRBJ2-3
len: 16
abundance: NA
d_gene: TRBD1
v_gene: TRBV9
CDR3aa: CASSVSGTGSTDTQYF
CDR3nt: TGTGCCAGCAGCGTGTCCGGGACAGGGAGCACAGATACGCAGTATTTT